The source of this T cell receptor beta chain is a study of beta chain features in type 1 diabetes. General study findings and limits: TCRB CDR3s were moderately but significantly shorter in Type 1 diabetes patients in all four CD4+ subsets. The VDJ junctions of type 1 diabetes patients carried fewer insertions and more deletions.

CD4+ naive, central memory, regulatory and stem cell-like memory cells were sorted via CD45RO/CCR7/CD25/CD127/CD95/CD27. The CDR3 loop spans 12 amino acids. Germline V gene lookup returns CDR1 MNHNS and CDR2 SASEGT. V was clipped by 7 bases and J by 7 bases, with 11 bases between them. Expressed TCRB transcripts were sequenced because the isolated RNA had all been reverse transcribed beforehand. The table came from immunoSEQ multiplex PCR; TCRdb's copy has only in-frame clones and leaves some out. Of 900,000 or so clones listed, about 17% were seen once; the top ten hold roughly 0.025%. This clone has a handful of counts. Its matching antigen is unknown.

The V gene is TRBV6-1, the J gene TRBJ1-5, with D hard to call. Sequencing used naive CD4+ T cells from blood. The receptor comes from a woman aged 18-30 years in good health. The CDR3 here is CASTKPGQPQHF. CDR3 DNA sequence: TGTGCCAGCACTAAACCGGGGCAGCCCCAGCATTTT.